Listed here are 30 T cell receptor beta chains from one sample, sequenced in a study of T cell changes during pregnancy in multiple sclerosis (dated by TCRdb to about 2019). Library preparation employed the immunoSEQ multiplex PCR assay. In its TCRdb copy, this immuneACCESS table keeps in-frame sequences only and misses some clones. Where compared with another copy, unresolved V genes explain less than half of these, and the others have no known cause. This sample gives roughly 40,000 clones in total; more than 85% of them show up just once. About 0.51% of the sample comes from the top ten. Specimen: CD4+ T cells from peripheral blood mononuclear cells, collected in the second trimester of pregnancy. The origin of the receptors is a female donor in good health, enrolled as a control in a pregnancy study.

The rearrangement uses TRBV6-6 and TRBJ1-1; D is unclear. Per germline, CDR1 MNHNY and CDR2 SVGAGI (reference sequence). The CDR3 sequence is 14 residues long. V was clipped by 2 bases and J by 2 bases, with 9 bases between them. Written as DNA, the CDR3 is TGTGCCAGCAGTTACGACTCTTTTAACACTGAAGCTTTCTTT. It is translated as CASSYDSFNTEAFF.

The chain has TRBV27 and TRBJ2-7; TRBD1 is a possible D gene (5 bases). Germline V gene sequence: CDR1 MNHEY, CDR2 SMNVEV (reference sequence). V was trimmed by 6 bases and J by 0 bases, leaving 18 bases between them. The CDR3 runs 16 residues. In DNA, the CDR3 is TGTGCCAGCAGCTCATGGGGCGGTTATAGCTCCTACGAGCAGTACTTC. Translating gives CASSSWGGYSSYEQYF.

The chain carries TRBV6-9 and TRBJ2-1, with TRBD1 matching 9 bases. The CDR3 runs 20 residues. Germline loops: CDR1 MNHGY, CDR2 SVAAGI. After removal of 6 bases from V and 4 bases from J, the junction contained 22 bases not matched to a gene. The CDR3 here is CASSLRPQGAQRSLYNEQFF. The CDR3 DNA sequence: TGTGCCAGCAGCCTAAGACCACAGGGGGCCCAGCGGAGCCTATACAATGAGCAGTTCTTC.

The chain joins TRBV5-1 to TRBJ1-4; maybe TRBD1 (6 bases). V was cut by 5 bases and J by 6 bases, with 20 bases left in between. Germline lookup yields CDR1 SGHRS and CDR2 YFSETQ. This CDR3 region has 16 residues. This chain's CDR3 is CASSLKGDLGDEKLFF. CDR3 coding DNA: TGCGCCAGCAGTCTAAAGGGGGACCTTGGGGATGAAAAACTGTTTTTT. Supplemented by reference TRBV5-1 and TRBJ1-4, the full variable domain reads KAGVTQTPRYLIKTRGQQVTLSCSPISGHRSVSWYQQTPGQGLQFLFEYFSETQRNKGNFPGRFSGRQFSNSRSEMNVSTLELGDSALYLCASSLKGDLGDEKLFFGSGTQLSVL.

This clone was seen a single time. This rearrangement joins TRBV27 to TRBJ2-7, with D possibly being TRBD2 (5 bases). V lost 6 bases to trimming and J lost 0 bases, with 15 bases between them. This CDR3 has 15 amino acids. Germline V gene sequence: CDR1 MNHEY, CDR2 SMNVEV (reference sequence). CDR3 region: CASSLRPGSSYEQYF. Here the CDR3 DNA reads TGTGCCAGCAGCCTGCGGCCGGGGAGCTCCTACGAGCAGTACTTC.

The J gene is TRBJ2-3, the V gene TRBV28; TRBD2 might be the D (6 bases). Germline values: CDR1 MDHEN, CDR2 SYDVKM. V lost 3 bases, J lost 7 bases, and 14 bases lay in between. The CDR3 length is 14 residues. CDR3 DNA sequence: TGTGCCAGCAGTTTCCCGACTAGGGAAAATACGCAGTATTTT. Protein: CASSFPTRENTQYF. Full variable domain (rest looked up from reference TRBV28 and TRBJ2-3): DVKVTQSSRYLVKRTGEKVFLECVQDMDHENMFWYRQDPGLGLRLIYFSYDVKMKEKGDIPEGYSVSREKKERFSLILESASTNQTSMYLCASSFPTRENTQYFGPGTRLTVL.

On this clone: It is unclear where the CDR3 begins or ends on the DNA, so no DNA is shown, and the CDR3 is as TCRdb lists it. The CDR3 sequence: CASSLSSGQGKNIQYF. This chain uses TRBV7-2 with TRBJ2-4; TRBD1, the D gene given by the table, was not confirmed from the DNA. Including both end residues, the CDR3 is 16 amino acids long. Germline CDR1 and CDR2: SGHTA and FQGNSA.

This chain connects TRBV7-9 to TRBJ1-1; 7 bases are a match to TRBD1. The CDR3 has 16 residues. Trimming at V came to 5 bases and at J to 2 bases, leaving 11 bases not matched to a gene. The germline V gene has CDR1 SEHNR and CDR2 FQNEAQ (reference sequence). For the CDR3, the DNA is TGTGCCAGCAGCCCACAGCCGGGACAGCCAAACACTGAAGCTTTCTTT. Its protein is CASSPQPGQPNTEAFF.

V is TRBV6-4 and J is TRBJ1-5; D might be TRBD1 (6 bases). V dropped 6 bases and J dropped 6 bases, with 12 bases sitting between them. Germline V gene data show CDR1 as MRHNA and CDR2 as SNTAGT. The CDR3 contains 13 residues. The CDR3 DNA sequence: TGTGCCAGCAGCCTGGAAGGGGGTCAGCCCCAGCATTTT. Its protein is CASSLEGGQPQHF.

The chain carries TRBV30 and TRBJ1-5; D may be TRBD1 (6 bases). Trimming removed 5 bases from V and 1 base from J, with 9 bases in between. The CDR3 is 13 amino acids. Germline V gene sequence: CDR1 GTSNPN, CDR2 SVGIG (reference sequence). DNA of the CDR3: TGTGCCTGGGCGGGGGGCAGCAATCAGCCCCAGCATTTT. It specifies CAWAGGSNQPQHF.

V and J are TRBV23-1 and TRBJ2-2; 11 bases match TRBD2. TRBV23-1 carries the ORF label, with uncertain function. The CDR3 runs 15 residues. The J segment lost 5 bases and the V segment lost 4 bases, leaving 3 bases of the junction unmatched. The CDR3 reads CASSLGTSGTGELFF. DNA for the CDR3: TGCGCCAGCAGTCTCGGGACTAGCGGTACCGGGGAGCTGTTTTTT.

The chain joins TRBV6-5 to TRBJ1-3; 8 bases fit TRBD1. V gave up 2 bases and J gave up 2 bases; unmatched junction bases: 5. Germline assignment: CDR1 MNHEY and CDR2 SVGAGI. This CDR3 is built from 16 residues. As DNA, the CDR3 is TGTGCCAGCAGTTACCTAGGACAGGGTCCTGGAAACACCATATATTTT. Translating it yields CASSYLGQGPGNTIYF.

The V and J genes are TRBV11-2 and TRBJ2-7; 11 bases line up with TRBD2. Germline V gene lookup returns CDR1 SGHAT and CDR2 FQNNGV. With V trimmed by 5 bases and J by 4 bases, 10 bases remained unmatched. The CDR3 spans 16 residues. The CDR3 loop reads CASSKVRLAGFYEQYF. The CDR3 DNA is TGTGCCAGCAGCAAAGTCCGACTAGCGGGGTTTTACGAGCAGTACTTC.

The V gene is TRBV11-3, the J gene TRBJ2-3; 9 nucleotides align to TRBD2. Germline V gene data show CDR1 as SGHNT and CDR2 as YENEEA. This CDR3 is built from 16 residues. V shed 0 bases, J shed 3 bases, and the junction held 4 bases outside the gene matches. CDR3 region: CASSLDSAGGTDTQYF. As DNA, the CDR3 is TGTGCCAGCAGCTTAGATTCGGCGGGGGGGACAGATACGCAGTATTTT.

V gene TRBV18 combines with J gene TRBJ2-2, with TRBD1 as a possible D gene (5 bases). V was cut by 3 bases and J by 5 bases, with 7 bases left in between. CDR1 and CDR2 (germline): KGHSH, LQKENI. The CDR3 consists of 13 residues. Written as DNA, the CDR3 is TGTGCCAGCTCACCGGGGCGTACCGGGGAGCTGTTTTTT. Its protein is CASSPGRTGELFF.

The chain joins TRBV30 to TRBJ1-6, with 8 bases matching TRBD1. This CDR3 has 14 amino acids. Trimming at V came to 4 bases and at J to 5 bases, leaving 4 bases not matched to a gene. CDR1 and CDR2 (germline): GTSNPN, SVGIG (reference sequence). The CDR3 coding sequence is TGTGCCTGGACCAGGGGGCTCGATAATTCACCCCTCCACTTT. This encodes CAWTRGLDNSPLHF.

The rearrangement uses TRBV6-6 and TRBJ1-1; unclear D gene. Trimming took 0 bases from V and 0 from J, leaving 5 bases between them. The CDR3 loop spans 14 amino acids. CDR1 and CDR2 from the germline V gene are MNHNY and SVGAGI (reference sequence). The CDR3 region has the DNA TGTGCCAGCAGTTACTCGAGCATGAACACTGAAGCTTTCTTT. This encodes CASSYSSMNTEAFF.

The V and J genes are TRBV7-3 and TRBJ2-6; D is undetermined. Germline loops: CDR1 SGHTA, CDR2 FQGTGA. This CDR3 spans 13 amino acids. V was pared by 5 bases and J by 2 bases, with 4 bases between. The CDR3 loop is CASSEAGANVLTF. The DNA for the CDR3 is TGTGCCAGCAGCGAGGCTGGGGCCAACGTCCTGACTTTC.

This clone was found once. J is TRBJ2-1 and V is TRBV9; D possibly corresponds to TRBD1 (6 bases). The CDR3 totals 14 residues. Trimming removed 1 base at V and 9 bases at J, with 14 bases between. In germline, CDR1 is SGDLS, CDR2 YYNGEE. The CDR3 coding sequence is TGTGCCAGCAGCGTAAGGGGTGGGGGCATTGAGCAGTTCTTC. Protein sequence: CASSVRGGGIEQFF.

In nucleotides, the CDR3 is TGCGCCAGCAGCGAGGGACTAGCGGGGGACACCGGGGAGCTGTTTTTT. This gives the protein CASSEGLAGDTGELFF. The J gene is TRBJ2-2, the V gene TRBV5-1; 14 bases match TRBD2. The ends lost 4 bases at V and 3 bases at J; junction bases unmatched: 2. The CDR3 covers 16 residues. Germline V gene lookup returns CDR1 SGHRS and CDR2 YFSETQ.

V is TRBV28 and J is TRBJ2-3, with TRBD2 as a possible D gene (6 bases). V shed 6 bases and J shed 1 base, with 14 bases lying between them. The CDR3 has 15 residues. CDR1 and CDR2 from the germline V gene are MDHEN and SYDVKM. The CDR3 DNA is TGTGCCAGCAGGGGGGGTGACAGACGCACAGATACGCAGTATTTT. Translation gives CASRGGDRRTDTQYF.

This clone was observed once. The chain is built from TRBV7-9 and TRBJ2-6, with 8 positions matching TRBD1. The ends lost 1 base at V and 3 bases at J; junction bases unmatched: 8. Germline loops: CDR1 SEHNR, CDR2 FQNEAQ (reference sequence). This CDR3 comprises 18 residues. The CDR3 DNA reads as TGTGCCAGCAGCTTAGGGATCCAGGGGGCTGGTGGGGCCAACGTCCTGACTTTC. Its translation is CASSLGIQGAGGANVLTF.

This sequence joins TRBV7-2 and TRBJ2-1; TRBD1 matches 7 bases. Germline V gene data show CDR1 as SGHTA and CDR2 as FQGNSA. V gave up 0 bases and J gave up 7 bases; unmatched junction bases: 3. The CDR3 covers 14 residues. CDR3 region: CASSLAGTANEQFF. Here the CDR3 DNA reads TGTGCCAGCAGCTTAGCAGGGACAGCGAATGAGCAGTTCTTC.

This rearrangement joins TRBV6-5 to TRBJ1-4; D is unresolved. The CDR3 spans 13 residues. With 2 bases removed from V and 6 bases from J, the gap between germline ends came to 7 bases. Germline V gene lookup returns CDR1 MNHEY and CDR2 SVGAGI. The DNA for the CDR3 is TGTGCCAGCAGTTACGTGGCAGATGAAAAACTGTTTTTT. Protein sequence: CASSYVADEKLFF.

This chain connects TRBV9 to TRBJ2-2, with TRBD2 matching 8 bases. In germline, CDR1 is SGDLS, CDR2 YYNGEE. The CDR3 consists of 16 residues. Trimming at V came to 7 bases and at J to 2 bases, leaving 10 bases not matched to a gene. The CDR3 coding sequence is TGTGCCAGCGGACTTCGGGGGGGCCTCAACACCGGGGAGCTGTTTTTT. Its protein product is CASGLRGGLNTGELFF.

The rearrangement uses TRBV5-6 and TRBJ2-4; D is uncertain. Per the germline V gene, CDR1 is SGHDT and CDR2 is YYEEEE. The CDR3 sequence is 13 residues long. Trimming pared 2 bases from V and 2 bases from J, leaving 5 bases between. CDR3 in DNA: TGTGCCAGCAGCTTTTTCACCAAAAACATTCAGTACTTC. Amino acid sequence: CASSFFTKNIQYF.

V usage is TRBV27 and J usage is TRBJ1-1; 10 nucleotides align to TRBD1. The CDR3 extends over 16 amino acids. Germline-derived CDR1 and CDR2 are MNHEY and SMNVEV (reference sequence). J lost 1 base, V lost 6 bases, and 8 bases had no gene match. As DNA, the CDR3 is TGTGCCAGCAGCCGCGGGACAGGGGCCGCGAACACTGAAGCTTTCTTT. It translates to CASSRGTGAANTEAFF.

The chain has TRBV5-4 and TRBJ1-4; unclear D gene. V was clipped by 2 bases and J by 0 bases, with 5 bases between them. This CDR3 is 14 amino acids long. Germline lookup yields CDR1 SGHNT and CDR2 YYREEE (reference sequence). The CDR3 sequence is CASSFGATNEKLFF. In DNA form, the CDR3 reads TGTGCCAGCAGCTTCGGAGCAACTAATGAAAAACTGTTTTTT.

The V gene is TRBV25-1, the J gene TRBJ2-3, with D possibly being TRBD2 (5 bases). The CDR3 loop spans 16 amino acids. Trimming left V 3 bases short and J 2 bases short, with 15 bases between. The germline V gene encodes CDR1 MGHDK and CDR2 SYGVNS. In DNA, the CDR3 is TGTGCCAGCAGTGAGGAACTAGGGCCCTACACAGATACGCAGTATTTT. Translation gives CASSEELGPYTDTQYF.

The chain joins TRBV11-2 to TRBJ2-1; D is perhaps TRBD2 (6 bases). This CDR3 has 15 amino acids. The germline CDR1 and CDR2 sequences are SGHAT and FQNNGV. V lost 1 base and J lost 4, with 11 bases in between. CDR3: CASSLAAGIYNEQFF. DNA of the CDR3: TGTGCCAGCAGCTTAGCGGCGGGGATATACAATGAGCAGTTCTTC.